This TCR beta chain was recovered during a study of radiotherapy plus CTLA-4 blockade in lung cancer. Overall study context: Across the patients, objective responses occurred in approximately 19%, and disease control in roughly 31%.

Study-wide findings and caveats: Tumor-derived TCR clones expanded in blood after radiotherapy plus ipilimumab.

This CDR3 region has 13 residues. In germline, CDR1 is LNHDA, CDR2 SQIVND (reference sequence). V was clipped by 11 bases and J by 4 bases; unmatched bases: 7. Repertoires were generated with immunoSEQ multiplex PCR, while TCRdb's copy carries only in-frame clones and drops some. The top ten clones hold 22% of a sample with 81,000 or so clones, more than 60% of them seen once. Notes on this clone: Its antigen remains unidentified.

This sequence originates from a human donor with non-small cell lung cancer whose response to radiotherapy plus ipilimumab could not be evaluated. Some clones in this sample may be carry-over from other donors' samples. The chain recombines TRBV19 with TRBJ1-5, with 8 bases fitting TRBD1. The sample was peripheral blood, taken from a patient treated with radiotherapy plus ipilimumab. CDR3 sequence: CACRDRINQPQHF. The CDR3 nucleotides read TGTGCCTGCCGGGACAGGATTAATCAGCCCCAGCATTTT.